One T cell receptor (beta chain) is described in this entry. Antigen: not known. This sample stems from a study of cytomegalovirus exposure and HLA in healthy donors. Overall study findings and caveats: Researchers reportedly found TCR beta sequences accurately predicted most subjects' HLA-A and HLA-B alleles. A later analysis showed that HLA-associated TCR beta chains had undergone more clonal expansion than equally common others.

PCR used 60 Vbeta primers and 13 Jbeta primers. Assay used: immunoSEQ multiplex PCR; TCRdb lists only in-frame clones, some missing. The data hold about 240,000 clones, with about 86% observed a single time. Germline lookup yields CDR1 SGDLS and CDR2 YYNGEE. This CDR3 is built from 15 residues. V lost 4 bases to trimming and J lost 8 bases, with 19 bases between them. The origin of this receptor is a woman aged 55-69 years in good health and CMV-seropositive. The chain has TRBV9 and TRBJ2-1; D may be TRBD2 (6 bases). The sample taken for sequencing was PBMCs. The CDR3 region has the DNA TGTGCCAGCAGCAAACAGGCTCTAGCGTCCGATGAGCAGTTCTTC. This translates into CASSKQALASDEQFF. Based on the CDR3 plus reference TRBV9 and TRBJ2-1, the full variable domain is DSGVTQTPKHLITATGQRVTLRCSPRSGDLSVYWYQQSLDQGLQFLIQYYNGEERAKGNILERFSAQQFPDLHSELNLSSLELGDSALYFCASSKQALASDEQFFGPGTRLTVL.